The present T cell receptor (beta chain) was sequenced within a study of T cell repertoires in cytomegalovirus infection (dated 2019 in TCRdb). For the study in its entirety: The HLA type of each donor mattered for the analysis, because public TCR beta signatures pointed to carriage of CMV infection along with the matching HLA type.

General study outcomes and caveats: The ex vivo response was dominated by HLA-C-restricted CMV-specific TCR beta clonotypes, which also provided the single most frequent clonotype in two of eight donors. Cumulative frequency of public TCR beta family members discriminated carriers of CMV infection plus the relevant HLA type in this cohort and an independent approximately 350-donor cohort.

The germline V gene gives CDR1 as SNHLY and CDR2 as FYNNEI. Including cysteine and phenylalanine, the CDR3 has 14 amino acids. Solely the CDR3 DNA is kept, with 42 bases framed from the first base. Turning to this clonotype: Its antigen has not been determined. The junction and the germline gene differ at one end; a read error may be behind it.

Reads for this sample came from an Illumina HiSeq 1500. TCRdb itself trimmed the public reads at Q25 with fastp, ran MiXCR and retained productive beta chains. Under each unique CDR3 protein, matching rows form one entry showing the most common genes and DNA. The sample table shows approximately 500,000 distinct CDR3 sequences, and 16% are seen once. The ten biggest clones cover more than 20% of the sample. Rearrangement joined TRBV2 to TRBJ1-6; confidence is insufficient to name the D gene. The source of this sequence is a human donor in good health (CMV status not recorded). Some clones in this sample may be carry-over from other donors' samples. The sequenced material came from CD8+ T cells from PBMCs. The nucleotide sequence is given as TGTGTCAGCAGTGAGCCGGTCCTCAATTCACCCCTCCACTTT. Protein translation: CVSSEPVLNSPLHF.